The 27 T cell receptor beta chains presented below share a single source sample, sequenced in a study of CD8 T cells in ankylosing spondylitis. Each CDR3 protein gets one entry after TCRdb re-called the 5' RACE reads with MiXCR. This sample carries around 230,000 distinct CDR3 sequences, 8.2% of them seen once, and the ten largest clones take 4% to 5%. The sequenced sample was blood, either unsorted or a sorted T cell fraction (not recorded which). The receptors derive from a female donor with ankylosing spondylitis or in good health (not recorded which).

This clonotype was observed at least ten times. This chain uses TRBV20-1 with TRBJ2-5; D not resolved. This CDR3 has 12 amino acids. Trimming pared 1 base from V and 2 bases from J, leaving 5 bases between. The germline V gene has CDR1 DFQATT and CDR2 SNEGSKA (reference sequence). As DNA, the CDR3 is TGCAGTGCTAGAGTAGGTCAAGAGACCCAGTACTTC. This translates into CSARVGQETQYF.

The sample holds a few counts of this clonotype. V gene TRBV19 combines with J gene TRBJ2-3; 7 bases line up with TRBD2. CDR1 and CDR2 from the germline V gene are LNHDA and SQIVND (reference sequence). V dropped 3 bases and J dropped 2; count of bases not matched to a gene: 8. The CDR3 length is 16 residues. The CDR3 loop is CASSMASGLHTDTQYF. The CDR3 region has the DNA TGTGCCAGTAGTATGGCTTCGGGACTACACACAGATACGCAGTATTTT.

The V call is TRBV7-9, the J call TRBJ2-7, with 9 bases lining up with TRBD1. The germline V gene has CDR1 SEHNR and CDR2 FQNEAQ (reference sequence). The CDR3 totals 16 residues. J lost 5 bases, V lost 1 base, and 9 bases had no gene match. Written as DNA, the CDR3 is TGTGCCAGCAGCTTAGGAAGAGGGACAGGGCTCAACGAGCAGTACTTC. This codes for CASSLGRGTGLNEQYF.

The chain employs TRBV14 and TRBJ2-2, with a weak D call TRBD2 (5 bases). The CDR3 has 16 amino acids. Trimming cost V 1 base and J 3 bases, with 12 bases left between them. CDR1 is SGHDN, CDR2 FVKESK, per germline. Here the CDR3 reads CASSQVAGLDTGELFF. The CDR3 DNA reads as TGTGCCAGCAGCCAAGTCGCGGGCTTGGACACCGGGGAGCTGTTTTTT. The full variable domain, with the rest looked up from reference TRBV14 and TRBJ2-2, is EAGVTQFPSHSVIEKGQTVTLRCDPISGHDNLYWYRRVMGKEIKFLLHFVKESKQDESGMPNNRFLAERTGGTYSTLKVQPAELEDSGVYFCASSQVAGLDTGELFFGEGSRLTVL.

This clonotype was recorded many times. The rearrangement joins TRBV27 to TRBJ2-2, with D perhaps matching TRBD2 (5 bases). V shed 2 bases and J shed 8 bases, with 12 bases lying between them. The CDR3 covers 14 residues. Germline CDR1 MNHEY, CDR2 SMNVEV (reference sequence). CDR3 residues: CASSLGLRPGELFF. Written as DNA, the CDR3 is TGTGCCAGCAGTTTAGGACTGAGGCCGGGGGAGCTGTTTTTT.

To note about this clonotype: This may be a read error: a much more frequent sequence differs by one nucleotide. The J gene is TRBJ1-5, the V gene TRBV4-3, with 8 bases that match TRBD1. CDR3 length: 15 amino acids. Germline-derived CDR1 and CDR2 are LGHNA and YSLEER. CDR3 bases: TGCGTCAGCAGCCAAGATGAACAGGGGGTTCAGCCCCAGCATTTT. Translating it yields CVSSQDEQGVQPQHF.

This clonotype appeared many times. The genes are TRBV5-1 and TRBJ2-1, with D perhaps matching TRBD2 (6 bases). CDR1 and CDR2 (germline): SGHRS, YFSETQ. V lost 2 bases to trimming and J lost 0 bases, with 9 bases between them. The CDR3 sequence is 15 residues long. The CDR3 DNA reads TGCGCCAGCAGCTTAGGCGGGATCTCCTACAATGAGCAGTTCTTC. Translation: CASSLGGISYNEQFF.

This clonotype has a count of ten or more. The chain recombines TRBV30 with TRBJ1-6; the D is unclear. The V gene lost 3 bases and the J gene lost 8 bases, with 11 bases spanning the gap. CDR1 and CDR2 (germline): GTSNPN, SVGIG (reference sequence). The CDR3 loop spans 13 amino acids. The CDR3 loop reads CAWRSELDSPLHF. In nucleotides, the CDR3 is TGTGCCTGGAGGTCGGAACTTGATTCACCCCTCCACTTT.

Many counts were recorded for this clonotype. CDR3 protein: CASSLRDRDEQYF. The CDR3 DNA reads as TGCGCCAGCAGCCTCCGGGACAGGGACGAGCAGTACTTC. The chain couples TRBV5-1 to TRBJ2-7; TRBD1 matches 9 bases. CDR3 length: 13 residues. The germline V gene has CDR1 SGHRS and CDR2 YFSETQ. Losses at the gene ends were 4 bases for V and 5 bases for J; bases not matched to a gene: 4.

Only a few counts were recorded for this clonotype. This chain connects TRBV5-4 to TRBJ2-2, with TRBD1 matching over 9 bases. The CDR3 consists of 15 residues. J gave up 7 bases and V 0 bases, and 4 bases lay outside the gene matches. The germline V gene encodes CDR1 SGHNT and CDR2 YYREEE (reference sequence). CDR3 in amino acids: CASSLDRGQGGELFF. The CDR3 DNA reads as TGTGCCAGCAGCTTGGACAGGGGGCAGGGCGGGGAGCTGTTTTTT.

Ten or more counts support this clonotype. J is TRBJ2-1 and V is TRBV6-2 or TRBV6-3; unclear D gene. Trimming pared 6 bases from V and 5 bases from J, leaving 17 bases between. Germline V gene lookup returns CDR1 MNHEY and CDR2 SVGEGT. This CDR3 has 15 amino acids. DNA for the CDR3: TGTGCCAGCAGGCGACTGACGGACGGCCACAATGAGCAGTTCTTC. Translation: CASRRLTDGHNEQFF.

This clonotype has at least ten counts. This sequence joins TRBV7-2 and TRBJ2-2; 7 bases are shared with TRBD1. Germline values: CDR1 SGHTA, CDR2 FQGNSA. The CDR3 consists of 17 residues. The trim removed 3 bases at V and 4 bases at J, leaving 11 bases unmatched. CDR3 bases: TGTGCCAGCAGCTTTCAACTCAACAGGGGCGGCACCGGGGAGCTGTTTTTT. Its translation is CASSFQLNRGGTGELFF.

This clonotype was observed many times. This chain uses TRBV20-1 with TRBJ2-7; perhaps TRBD2 as D (7 bases). CDR3 length equals 14 residues. CDR1 DFQATT and CDR2 SNEGSKA come from the germline V gene (reference sequence). V lost 6 bases and J 7 bases, leaving 22 bases between the germline ends. Written as DNA, the CDR3 is TGCAGTGCCCTCATTCCCGGGGGGCTGGGGGAGCAGTACTTC. It codes for CSALIPGGLGEQYF.

The chain has TRBV5-1 and TRBJ2-5, with D possibly being TRBD1 (6 bases). CDR3 length: 14 amino acids. Trimming took 4 bases from V and 0 from J, leaving 10 bases between them. Germline loops: CDR1 SGHRS, CDR2 YFSETQ. The CDR3 bases are TGCGCCAGCAGCGGGGACAAATACCAAGAGACCCAGTACTTC. As protein: CASSGDKYQETQYF.

This clonotype has a count of ten or more. The chain uses TRBV6-2 or TRBV6-3 and TRBJ2-7; 8 bases are shared with TRBD2. This CDR3 contains 16 residues. Trimming at V came to 6 bases and at J to 7 bases, leaving 17 bases not matched to a gene. Germline assignment: CDR1 MNHEY and CDR2 SVGEGT. The CDR3 DNA reads as TGTGCCAGCAGGAAGCCTGGACTAGCCACCTTTGGAGAGCAGTACTTC. Its translation: CASRKPGLATFGEQYF.

This clonotype was found a few times. The J gene is TRBJ2-2, the V gene TRBV7-2; tentatively, D is TRBD1 (6 bases). The CDR3 consists of 14 residues. CDR1 and CDR2 from the germline V gene are SGHTA and FQGNSA. Trimming removed 1 base from V and 7 bases from J, with 10 bases in between. CDR3 in DNA: TGTGCCAGCAGCTTAGTCAGGGGTGGCGGGGAGCTGTTTTTT. Protein: CASSLVRGGGELFF.

V usage is TRBV11-1 and J usage is TRBJ1-1; D is undetermined. Germline CDR1 reads SGHAT; CDR2 reads FQDESV (reference sequence). V was clipped by 0 bases and J by 1 base, with 9 bases between them. The CDR3 runs 15 residues. The CDR3 here is CASSLAAGSNTEAFF. CDR3 sequence (DNA): TGTGCCAGCAGCTTAGCGGCGGGTTCGAACACTGAAGCTTTCTTT. The full variable domain, its missing parts supplied by reference TRBV11-1 and TRBJ1-1, is EAEVAQSPRYKITEKSQAVAFWCDPISGHATLYWYRQILGQGPELLVQFQDESVVDDSQLPKDRFSAERLKGVDSTLKIQPAELGDSAMYLCASSLAAGSNTEAFFGQGTRLTVV.

This sequence joins TRBV7-9 and TRBJ2-3, with a tentative D call TRBD1 (6 bases). The CDR3 loop spans 14 amino acids. Looked up from germline, CDR1 is SEHNR and CDR2 is FQNEAQ (reference sequence). The V end was cut by 5 bases, the J end by 5 bases, with 14 bases between. In DNA form, the CDR3 reads TGTGCCAGCAGCGCCCTAGGGGGTGGAGATACGCAGTATTTT. This encodes CASSALGGGDTQYF.

This clonotype has a count of ten or more. The rearrangement joins TRBV30 to TRBJ2-7; D might be TRBD2 (5 bases). Germline V CDR1 and CDR2: GTSNPN, SVGIG (reference sequence). Between the trimmed V and J ends, which lost 3 bases and 5 bases, there was a span of 14 bases. The CDR3 extends over 13 amino acids. This chain's CDR3 is CAWSGPSSNEQYF. Written as DNA, the CDR3 is TGTGCCTGGAGCGGACCTAGCAGCAACGAGCAGTACTTC.

This clonotype was detected many times. The rearrangement joins TRBV4-2 to TRBJ2-1, with D perhaps TRBD2 (5 bases). CDR1 is LGHNA and CDR2 is YNFKEQ in the germline V gene. This CDR3 is 18 amino acids long. Between the trimmed V and J ends, which lost 4 bases and 7 bases, there was a span of 26 bases. DNA of the CDR3: TGTGCCAGCAGCCGACATATTAAGGACTCCACCGCTGAGAATGAGCAGTTCTTC. Its translation is CASSRHIKDSTAENEQFF.

This clonotype was picked up many times. The chain is built from TRBV9 and TRBJ2-1; no clear D. Germline lookup yields CDR1 SGDLS and CDR2 YYNGEE. V was pared by 0 bases and J by 10 bases, with 14 bases between. This CDR3 comprises 14 residues. The CDR3 region has the DNA TGTGCCAGCAGCGTAGGCCCGGACCATGGCGAGCAGTTCTTC. This gives the protein CASSVGPDHGEQFF. Drawing the rest from reference TRBV9 and TRBJ2-1, the complete variable domain is DSGVTQTPKHLITATGQRVTLRCSPRSGDLSVYWYQQSLDQGLQFLIQYYNGEERAKGNILERFSAQQFPDLHSELNLSSLELGDSALYFCASSVGPDHGEQFFGPGTRLTVL.

This clonotype was recorded at least ten times. The rearrangement uses TRBV7-3 and TRBJ1-1, with unresolved D. V lost 1 base and J 6 bases, leaving 9 bases between the germline ends. The germline V gene has CDR1 SGHTA and CDR2 FQGTGA. This CDR3 contains 13 residues. In DNA, the CDR3 is TGTGCCAGCAGCTTAAACTCCGGGGCTGAAGCTTTCTTT. It is translated as CASSLNSGAEAFF.

This clonotype has at least ten counts. V is TRBV5-1 and J is TRBJ1-3; maybe TRBD1 (5 bases). Trimming took 6 bases from V and 0 from J, leaving 16 bases between them. This CDR3 is 16 amino acids long. Germline V gives CDR1 SGHRS, CDR2 YFSETQ. The CDR3 DNA reads as TGCGCCAGCACCCCCCCATGGGGCGGCTCTGGAAACACCATATATTTT. Its translation is CASTPPWGGSGNTIYF. The full variable domain, in which reference TRBV5-1 and TRBJ1-3 provide the parts outside the CDR3, is KAGVTQTPRYLIKTRGQQVTLSCSPISGHRSVSWYQQTPGQGLQFLFEYFSETQRNKGNFPGRFSGRQFSNSRSEMNVSTLELGDSALYLCASTPPWGGSGNTIYFGEGSWLTVV.

The sample holds many counts of this clonotype. The chain links TRBV6-2 or TRBV6-3 to TRBJ1-5; no clear D. Looked up from germline, CDR1 is MNHEY and CDR2 is SVGEGT. The CDR3 consists of 18 residues. V lost 0 bases, J lost 3 bases, and 18 bases lay in between. The CDR3 coding sequence is TGTGCCAGCAGTTACTCGGACCGGAAACCCGGGGACAATCAGCCCCAGCATTTT. This encodes CASSYSDRKPGDNQPQHF.

The sample holds many counts of this clonotype. The chain recombines TRBV5-1 with TRBJ2-7; 8 bases are shared with TRBD1. Germline CDR1 is SGHRS and CDR2 is YFSETQ. V was pared by 3 bases and J by 2 bases, with 4 bases of the junction left unmatched. This CDR3 region has 14 residues. The DNA of the CDR3 is TGCGCCAGCAGCTCCGACAGGGGAACCTACGAGCAGTACTTC. It specifies CASSSDRGTYEQYF. Full variable domain (remainder filled in from reference TRBV5-1 and TRBJ2-7): KAGVTQTPRYLIKTRGQQVTLSCSPISGHRSVSWYQQTPGQGLQFLFEYFSETQRNKGNFPGRFSGRQFSNSRSEMNVSTLELGDSALYLCASSSDRGTYEQYFGPGTRLTVT.

This clonotype showed up many times. The chain joins TRBV7-9 to TRBJ2-1; D remains ambiguous. This CDR3 is 16 amino acids long. V lost 2 bases to trimming and J lost 0 bases, with 11 bases between them. Germline CDR1 SEHNR, CDR2 FQNEAQ (reference sequence). DNA of the CDR3: TGTGCCAGCAGCTTATGGCTAAGTAGCTCCTACAATGAGCAGTTCTTC. Protein sequence: CASSLWLSSSYNEQFF. Using reference TRBV7-9 and TRBJ2-1 for the parts outside the CDR3, the full variable domain is DTGVSQNPRHKITKRGQNVTFRCDPISEHNRLYWYRQTLGQGPEFLTYFQNEAQLEKSRLLSDRFSAERPKGSFSTLEIQRTEQGDSAMYLCASSLWLSSSYNEQFFGPGTRLTVL.

This clonotype has at least ten counts. The germline gene is not matched at one end of the junction; a read error may be the cause. The CDR3 reads CASSIAGPRIGGGELFF. The CDR3 DNA reads TGTGCCAGTAGCATAGCGGGACCTCGGATTGGAGGCGGGGAGCTGTTTTTT. The chain is built from TRBV19 and TRBJ2-2; the match to TRBD2 covers 8 bases. The CDR3 consists of 17 residues. Germline V gene sequence: CDR1 LNHDA, CDR2 SQIVND (reference sequence).